The clone carrying this T cell receptor (beta chain) has a single count. Germline values: CDR1 KGHSH, CDR2 LQKENI. V lost 4 bases, J lost 3 bases, and 1 base stayed unmatched. This CDR3 region has 14 residues. This sample stems from a study of T cell changes during pregnancy in multiple sclerosis. Using immunoSEQ multiplex PCR, the repertoire was profiled, and TCRdb retains in-frame clones only, with some absent. Of about 36,000 clones listed, around 94% are singletons. This sequence joins TRBV18 and TRBJ2-7, with 12 bases identical to TRBD2. The specimen was PBMCs (not recorded whether the cells were cultured). The receptor comes from a female donor with multiple sclerosis, enrolled in a pregnancy study. The DNA for the CDR3 is TGTGCCAGCTCACTGACTAGCGGGAGCTACGAGCAGTACTTC. Its protein is CASSLTSGSYEQYF. Complete variable domain (other parts from reference TRBV18 and TRBJ2-7): NAGVMQNPRHLVRRRGQEARLRCSPMKGHSHVYWYRQLPEEGLKFMVYLQKENIIDESGMPKERFSAEFPKEGPSILRIQQVVRGDSAAYFCASSLTSGSYEQYFGPGTRLTVT.